This record looks at one TCR beta chain sequence and its context. The antigen is not known. Using immunoSEQ multiplex PCR, the repertoire was profiled, and TCRdb retains in-frame clones only, with some absent. Counted here are 85,000 to 90,000 clones, around nine tenths occurring once; the ten biggest clones make up approximately 0.3%. This sample stems from a study of graft-versus-host responses after intestinal transplantation. The wider study: The whole recipient group had anti-thymocyte globulin induction followed by tacrolimus and steroids for two to three years. Study-level findings and limits: In patients with graft-donor T cell macrochimerism, allograft graft-versus-host to host-versus-graft clonal ratios were high. Early post-transplant falls in HvG clones accompanied the peak levels of circulating GvH clones.

Germline V gives CDR1 SGHNT, CDR2 YYREEE (reference sequence). This CDR3 is 16 amino acids long. Trimming stripped 4 bases from V and 0 bases from J, with 15 bases between. This receptor was obtained from a human donor who received an intestinal transplant. This chain links TRBV5-4 with TRBJ2-3; D is ambiguous. The sample in question was unstimulated CD4+ T cells sorted from spleen or lymph node cells, obtained before intestinal transplant. CDR3 coding DNA: TGTGCCAGCAGCACAGAATTAACTGTTAGCACAGATACGCAGTATTTT. Its translation is CASSTELTVSTDTQYF.